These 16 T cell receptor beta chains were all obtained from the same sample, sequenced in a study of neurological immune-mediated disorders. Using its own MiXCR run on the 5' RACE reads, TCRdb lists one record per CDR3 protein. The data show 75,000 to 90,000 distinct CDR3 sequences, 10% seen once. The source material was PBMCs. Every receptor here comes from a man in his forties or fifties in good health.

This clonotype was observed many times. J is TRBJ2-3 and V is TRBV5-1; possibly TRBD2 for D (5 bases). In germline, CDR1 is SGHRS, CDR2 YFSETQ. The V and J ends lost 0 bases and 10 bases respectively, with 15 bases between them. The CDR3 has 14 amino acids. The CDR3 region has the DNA TGCGCCAGCAGCTTGGCGCGCGGGTCATGGGCGCAGTATTTT. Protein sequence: CASSLARGSWAQYF.

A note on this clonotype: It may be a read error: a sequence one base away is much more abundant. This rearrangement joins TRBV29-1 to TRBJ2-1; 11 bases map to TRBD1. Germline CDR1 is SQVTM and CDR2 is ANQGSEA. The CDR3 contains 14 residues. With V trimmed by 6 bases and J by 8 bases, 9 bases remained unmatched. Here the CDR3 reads CSVYHRDRGDEQFF. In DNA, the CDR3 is TGCAGCGTCTACCACCGGGACAGGGGGGATGAGCAGTTCTTC.

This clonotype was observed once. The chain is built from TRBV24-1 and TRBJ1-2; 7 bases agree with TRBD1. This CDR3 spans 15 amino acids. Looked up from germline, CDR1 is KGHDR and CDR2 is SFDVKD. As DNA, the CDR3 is TGTGAAACCAGTGATCCCTCGACAGGGAACTATGGCTACACCTTC. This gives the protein CETSDPSTGNYGYTF.

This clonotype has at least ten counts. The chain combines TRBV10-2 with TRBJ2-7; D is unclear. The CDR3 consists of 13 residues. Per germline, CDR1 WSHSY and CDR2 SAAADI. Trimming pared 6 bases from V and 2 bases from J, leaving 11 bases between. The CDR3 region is CASRSTPTYEQYF. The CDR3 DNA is TGCGCCAGCAGATCTACTCCAACCTACGAGCAGTACTTC.

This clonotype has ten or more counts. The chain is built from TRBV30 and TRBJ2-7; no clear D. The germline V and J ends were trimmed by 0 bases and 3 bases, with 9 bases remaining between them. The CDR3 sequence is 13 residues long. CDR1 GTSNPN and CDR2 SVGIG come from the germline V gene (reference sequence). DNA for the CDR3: TGTGCCTGGAGTGTGGGCGCCCACTACGAGCAGTACTTC. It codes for CAWSVGAHYEQYF.

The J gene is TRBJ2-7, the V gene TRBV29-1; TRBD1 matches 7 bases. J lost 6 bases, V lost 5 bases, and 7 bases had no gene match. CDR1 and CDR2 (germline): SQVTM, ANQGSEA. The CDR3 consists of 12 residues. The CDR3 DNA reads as TGCAGCGTTAACAGGGGTTCGGGCGAGCAGTACTTC. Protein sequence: CSVNRGSGEQYF.

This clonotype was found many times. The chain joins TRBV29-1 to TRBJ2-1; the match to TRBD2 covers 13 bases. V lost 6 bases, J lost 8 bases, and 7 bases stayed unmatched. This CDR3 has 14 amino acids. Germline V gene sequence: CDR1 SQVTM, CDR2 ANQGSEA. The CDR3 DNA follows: TGCAGCGTCGGAGGGACTAGCGGGAACGATGAGCAGTTCTTC. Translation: CSVGGTSGNDEQFF.

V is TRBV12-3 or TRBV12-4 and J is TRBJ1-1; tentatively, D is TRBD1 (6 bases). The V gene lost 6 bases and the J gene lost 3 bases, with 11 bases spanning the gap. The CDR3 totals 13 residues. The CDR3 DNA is TGTGCCAGCAGCCCAGGACAGCACACTGAAGCTTTCTTT. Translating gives CASSPGQHTEAFF.

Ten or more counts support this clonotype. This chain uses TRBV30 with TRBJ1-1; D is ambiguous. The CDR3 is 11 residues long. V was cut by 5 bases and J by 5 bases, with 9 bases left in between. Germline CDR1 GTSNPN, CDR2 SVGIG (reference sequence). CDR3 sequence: CAWADRTEAFF. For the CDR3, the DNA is TGTGCCTGGGCAGATCGGACTGAAGCTTTCTTT. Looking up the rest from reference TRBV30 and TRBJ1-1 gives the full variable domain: SQTIHQWPATLVQPVGSPLSLECTVEGTSNPNLYWYRQAAGRGLQLLFYSVGIGQISSEVPQNLSASRPQDRQFILSSKKLLLSDSGFYLCAWADRTEAFFGQGTRLTVV.

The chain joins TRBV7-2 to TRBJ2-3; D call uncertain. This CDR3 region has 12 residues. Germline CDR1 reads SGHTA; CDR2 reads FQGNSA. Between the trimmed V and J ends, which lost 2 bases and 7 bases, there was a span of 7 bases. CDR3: CASSLTANTQYF. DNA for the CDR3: TGTGCCAGCAGCTTAACCGCAAATACGCAGTATTTT.

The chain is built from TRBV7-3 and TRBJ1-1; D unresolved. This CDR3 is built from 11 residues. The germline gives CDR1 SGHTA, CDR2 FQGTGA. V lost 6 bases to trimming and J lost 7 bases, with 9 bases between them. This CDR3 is CASRQHREAFF. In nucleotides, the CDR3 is TGTGCCAGCAGACAACACCGTGAAGCTTTCTTT.

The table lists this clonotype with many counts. CDR3 nucleotides: TGTGCCAGCAGCCTAGTGGGGATTTGGACAGGGACCACCGGGGAGCTGTTTTTT. It encodes CASSLVGIWTGTTGELFF. The J gene is TRBJ2-2, the V gene TRBV12-3 or TRBV12-4, with 8 bases fitting TRBD1. The V gene end was trimmed by 6 bases and the J gene end by 4 bases; junction bases not matched to a gene: 16. CDR3 length: 18 residues.

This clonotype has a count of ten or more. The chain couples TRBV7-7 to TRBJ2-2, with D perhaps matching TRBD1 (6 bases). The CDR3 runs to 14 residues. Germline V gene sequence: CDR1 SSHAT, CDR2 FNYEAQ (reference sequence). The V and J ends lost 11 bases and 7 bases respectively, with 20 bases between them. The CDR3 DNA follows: TGTGCCCAGTGGGTGAAGCAGGGGAACGGGGAGCTGTTTTTT. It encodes CAQWVKQGNGELFF. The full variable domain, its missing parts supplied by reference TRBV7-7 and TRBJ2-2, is GAGVSQSPRYKVTKRGQDVTLRCDPISSHATLYWYQQALGQGPEFLTYFNYEAQPDKSGLPSDRFSAERPEGSISTLTIQRTEQRDSAMYRCAQWVKQGNGELFFGEGSRLTVL.

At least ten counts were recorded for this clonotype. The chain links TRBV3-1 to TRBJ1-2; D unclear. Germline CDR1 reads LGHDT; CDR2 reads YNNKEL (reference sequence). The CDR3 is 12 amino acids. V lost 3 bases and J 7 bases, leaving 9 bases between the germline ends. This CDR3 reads CASSHPGRGYTF. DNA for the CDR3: TGTGCCAGCAGCCACCCAGGCCGTGGCTACACCTTC.

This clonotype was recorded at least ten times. CDR3 region: CASSPHTGDRGETQYF. For the CDR3, the DNA is TGTGCCAGCAGTCCCCACACGGGGGACAGAGGGGAGACCCAGTACTTC. This rearrangement joins TRBV2 to TRBJ2-5; the D gene is possibly TRBD1 (7 bases). Trimming shortened V by 5 bases and J by 5 bases, and 21 bases separated the two germline ends. Germline V gene data show CDR1 as SNHLY and CDR2 as FYNNEI. CDR3 length: 16 residues. The whole variable domain, filled in from reference TRBV2 and TRBJ2-5, reads EPEVTQTPSHQVTQMGQEVILRCVPISNHLYFYWYRQILGQKVEFLVSFYNNEISEKSEIFDDQFSVERPDGSNFTLKIRSTKLEDSAMYFCASSPHTGDRGETQYFGPGTRLLVL.

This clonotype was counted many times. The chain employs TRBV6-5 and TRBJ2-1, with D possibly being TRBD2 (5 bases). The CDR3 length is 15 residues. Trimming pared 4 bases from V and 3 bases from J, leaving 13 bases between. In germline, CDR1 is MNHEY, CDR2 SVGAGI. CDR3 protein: CASSLGEEVYNEQFF. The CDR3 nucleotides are TGTGCCAGCAGTTTAGGAGAGGAGGTCTACAATGAGCAGTTCTTC.